The present T cell receptor (beta chain) was sequenced within a study of T cell repertoires in cytomegalovirus infection (dated by TCRdb to between 2018 and 2021). General notes on the study: Donor HLA type was relevant to the analysis, because carriage of CMV infection together with the matching HLA type was indicated by public TCR beta signatures.

Sequencing instrument: Illumina HiSeq 1500. Starting from the raw public reads, TCRdb applied fastp trimming at Q25, assembled clones with MiXCR and retained in-frame beta chains. Every CDR3 protein is listed once, alongside the most common genes and DNA of its rows. This sample gives about 530,000 distinct CDR3 sequences in total; more than 20% of them show up just once. In total, the top ten clones hold around 13% of the sample. Beyond this particular receptor, the publication reports: Cumulative frequency of public TCR beta family members discriminated carriers of CMV infection plus the relevant HLA type in this cohort and an independent approximately 350-donor cohort. In the ex vivo response, HLA-C-restricted CMV-specific TCR beta clonotypes were dominant, and in two of eight donors the single most frequent clonotype came from this HLA-C-restricted group.

This clonotype has only a few counts. This clone's antigen is unknown. The record has no base qualities; no much larger clone is one base away. Trimming at the junction amounts to 5 bases on V and 4 bases on J, and the germline ends lie 14 bases apart. The CDR3 sequence holds 14 residues, the cysteine and phenylalanine included. Only the CDR3 part of the read is kept: 42 bases, read in frame from the first base. The germline V gene (reference sequence) gives CDR1 as PRHDT and CDR2 as FYEKMQ. The sample was PBMCs. The sequence came from a human donor in good health (CMV status not recorded). Some clones in this sample may be carry-over from other donors' samples. The V gene is TRBV13 and the J gene is TRBJ1-2; too little of a D gene remains to name it. The CDR3 corresponds to CASSAGGLSYGYTF. The DNA sequence follows: TGTGCCAGCAGCGCCGGAGGGCTGAGCTATGGCTACACCTTC.